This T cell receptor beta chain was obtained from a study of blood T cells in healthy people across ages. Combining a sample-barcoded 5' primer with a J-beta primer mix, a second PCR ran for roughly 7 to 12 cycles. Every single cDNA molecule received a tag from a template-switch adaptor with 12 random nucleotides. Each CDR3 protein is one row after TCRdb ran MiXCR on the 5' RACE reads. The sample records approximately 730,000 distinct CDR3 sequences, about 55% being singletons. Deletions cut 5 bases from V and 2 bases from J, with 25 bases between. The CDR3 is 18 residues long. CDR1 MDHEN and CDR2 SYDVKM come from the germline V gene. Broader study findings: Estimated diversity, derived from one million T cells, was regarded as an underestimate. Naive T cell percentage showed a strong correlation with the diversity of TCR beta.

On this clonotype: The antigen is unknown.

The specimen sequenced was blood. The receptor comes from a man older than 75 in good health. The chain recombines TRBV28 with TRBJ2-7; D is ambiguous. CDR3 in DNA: TGTGCCAGCAGTCCGGCTTGGTTCCCCTCCTTCGAGACCTACGAGCAGTACTTC. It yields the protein CASSPAWFPSFETYEQYF.